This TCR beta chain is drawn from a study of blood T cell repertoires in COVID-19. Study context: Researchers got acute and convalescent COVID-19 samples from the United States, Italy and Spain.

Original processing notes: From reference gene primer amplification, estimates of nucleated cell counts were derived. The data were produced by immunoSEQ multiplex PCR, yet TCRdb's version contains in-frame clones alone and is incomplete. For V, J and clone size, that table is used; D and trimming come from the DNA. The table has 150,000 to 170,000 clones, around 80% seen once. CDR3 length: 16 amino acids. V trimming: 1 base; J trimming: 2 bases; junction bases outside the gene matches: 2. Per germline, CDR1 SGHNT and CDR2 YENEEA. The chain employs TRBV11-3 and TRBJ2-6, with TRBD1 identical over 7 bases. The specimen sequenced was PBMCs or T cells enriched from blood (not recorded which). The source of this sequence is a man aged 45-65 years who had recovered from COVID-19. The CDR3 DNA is TGTGCCAGCAGCTTAGGCCAGGGGGCTGGGGCCAACGTCCTGACTTTC. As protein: CASSLGQGAGANVLTF.